This T cell receptor (beta chain) was identified during a study of control samples from healthy donors and cancer patients. Generated by immunoSEQ multiplex PCR, the TCRdb table keeps only in-frame clones and is missing some. This table holds 100,000 to 150,000 clones, 87% found once. The receptor was derived from a man between 18 and 35 years old in good health. The sequenced sample consisted of blood.

CDR3 sequence (DNA): TGCGCCAGCAGTGAGTTTGTAGGAGGGGAGCAGTTCTTC. Encoded protein: CASSEFVGGEQFF. V is TRBV10-1 and J is TRBJ2-1; D perhaps matches TRBD2 (6 bases). CDR3 length: 13 amino acids. Germline V CDR1 and CDR2: WNHNN, SYGVQD (reference sequence). Trimming shortened V by 1 base and J by 10 bases, and 11 bases separated the two germline ends.